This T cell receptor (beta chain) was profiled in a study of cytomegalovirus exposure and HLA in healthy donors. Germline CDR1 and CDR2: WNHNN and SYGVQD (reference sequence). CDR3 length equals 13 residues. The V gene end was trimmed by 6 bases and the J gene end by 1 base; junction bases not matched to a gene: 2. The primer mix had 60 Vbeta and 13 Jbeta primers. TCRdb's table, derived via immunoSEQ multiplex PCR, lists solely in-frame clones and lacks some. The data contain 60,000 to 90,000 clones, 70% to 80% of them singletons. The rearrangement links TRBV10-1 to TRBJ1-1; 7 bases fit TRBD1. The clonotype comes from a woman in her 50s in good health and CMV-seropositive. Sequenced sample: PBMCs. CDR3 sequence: CASRDRRNTEAFF. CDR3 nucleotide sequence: TGCGCCAGCAGGGACAGGAGGAACACTGAAGCTTTCTTT.